The rows below give T cell receptor beta chains drawn from one sample of a study of T cells in tumors after PD-1 blockade. Profiled with immunoSEQ multiplex PCR; TCRdb holds only in-frame clones, not every one. The sample lists over 10,000 clones, approximately 63% occurring once. Specimen: tumor tissue, collected before anti-PD-1 treatment. These receptors were taken from a human donor with basal cell carcinoma. CDR3s include the opening cysteine and the closing phenylalanine or tryptophan. Each record gives: CDR3 protein, V gene, J gene.

cdr3_aa: CASRPPTDAYEQYF; v_call: TRBV7-9; j_call: TRBJ2-7
cdr3_aa: CATGTGLEKETQYF; v_call: TRBV5-1; j_call: TRBJ2-5
cdr3_aa: CASSFFGGTGGRETQYF; v_call: TRBV7-2; j_call: TRBJ2-5
cdr3_aa: CASSTYRGRSNYEQYF; v_call: TRBV5-6; j_call: TRBJ2-7
cdr3_aa: CASSQAGTSGRGEQYF; v_call: TRBV4-3; j_call: TRBJ2-7
cdr3_aa: CASSTTGREIGYTF; v_call: TRBV6-5; j_call: TRBJ1-2
cdr3_aa: CASSWAGDMITNTEAFF; v_call: TRBV5-1; j_call: TRBJ1-1
cdr3_aa: CASSTIGLAREQFF; v_call: TRBV27; j_call: TRBJ2-1
cdr3_aa: CATSTNKGPDTQYF; v_call: TRBV15; j_call: TRBJ2-3
cdr3_aa: CASSLLSGRELFF; v_call: TRBV12-3/TRBV12-4; j_call: TRBJ2-2
cdr3_aa: CASRLAQASASSYNEQFF; v_call: TRBV12-2; j_call: TRBJ2-1
cdr3_aa: CASSESGLRRATDTQYF; v_call: TRBV19; j_call: TRBJ2-3
cdr3_aa: CASSSILGVGEQYF; v_call: TRBV28; j_call: TRBJ2-7
cdr3_aa: CASSVISGREQFF; v_call: TRBV10-2; j_call: TRBJ2-1
cdr3_aa: CASRAPTGGTNEKLFF; v_call: TRBV5-1; j_call: TRBJ1-4
cdr3_aa: CASSLMRSDNSNQPQHF; v_call: TRBV5-8; j_call: TRBJ1-5
cdr3_aa: CASTAGGRDEQFF; v_call: TRBV25-1; j_call: TRBJ2-1
cdr3_aa: CASSTPGQGVIYSNTGELFF; v_call: TRBV21-1; j_call: TRBJ2-2
cdr3_aa: CASSLGDRGLGTEAFF; v_call: TRBV7-8; j_call: TRBJ1-1
cdr3_aa: CASSPLKTGGVYNEQFF; v_call: TRBV18; j_call: TRBJ2-1
cdr3_aa: CASSQVEDHTGELFF; v_call: TRBV4-3; j_call: TRBJ2-2
cdr3_aa: CASSYSDGKGNTIYF; v_call: TRBV6-5; j_call: TRBJ1-3
cdr3_aa: CASSPPGFESYEQYF; v_call: TRBV7-9; j_call: TRBJ2-7
cdr3_aa: CASSDPQGAGEFYEQFF; v_call: TRBV10-2; j_call: TRBJ2-1
cdr3_aa: CASSRGTGRGNQPQHF; v_call: TRBV7-2; j_call: TRBJ1-5
cdr3_aa: CASRGGGIDTQYF; v_call: TRBV28; j_call: TRBJ2-3
cdr3_aa: CASSSFPRGRSNQPQHF; v_call: TRBV7-2; j_call: TRBJ1-5
cdr3_aa: CASSGNGRSDTQYF; v_call: TRBV9; j_call: TRBJ2-3
cdr3_aa: CSVEILGTGLYEQYF; v_call: TRBV29-1; j_call: TRBJ2-7
cdr3_aa: CASSLGSAYSPLHF; v_call: TRBV7-2; j_call: TRBJ1-6
cdr3_aa: CASSLQQGDEKLFF; v_call: TRBV7-2; j_call: TRBJ1-4
cdr3_aa: CASSLAPYGSYEQYF; v_call: TRBV7-2; j_call: TRBJ2-7
cdr3_aa: CASSLRASGSYNEQFF; v_call: TRBV7-2; j_call: TRBJ2-1
cdr3_aa: CSASLQRGSTDTQYF; v_call: TRBV20-1; j_call: TRBJ2-3
cdr3_aa: CASSFPTPGPRFSINQPQHF; v_call: TRBV5-8; j_call: TRBJ1-5
cdr3_aa: CASSQDSQAPTTSYNEQFF; v_call: TRBV4-3; j_call: TRBJ2-1
cdr3_aa: CASSYSRTSYTDTQYF; v_call: TRBV4-3; j_call: TRBJ2-3
cdr3_aa: CAWSTGGAGQPQHF; v_call: TRBV30; j_call: TRBJ1-5
cdr3_aa: CASSRQAGALGGGELFF; v_call: TRBV4-3; j_call: TRBJ2-2
cdr3_aa: CASSPSEAGAYNEQFF; v_call: TRBV7-2; j_call: TRBJ2-1